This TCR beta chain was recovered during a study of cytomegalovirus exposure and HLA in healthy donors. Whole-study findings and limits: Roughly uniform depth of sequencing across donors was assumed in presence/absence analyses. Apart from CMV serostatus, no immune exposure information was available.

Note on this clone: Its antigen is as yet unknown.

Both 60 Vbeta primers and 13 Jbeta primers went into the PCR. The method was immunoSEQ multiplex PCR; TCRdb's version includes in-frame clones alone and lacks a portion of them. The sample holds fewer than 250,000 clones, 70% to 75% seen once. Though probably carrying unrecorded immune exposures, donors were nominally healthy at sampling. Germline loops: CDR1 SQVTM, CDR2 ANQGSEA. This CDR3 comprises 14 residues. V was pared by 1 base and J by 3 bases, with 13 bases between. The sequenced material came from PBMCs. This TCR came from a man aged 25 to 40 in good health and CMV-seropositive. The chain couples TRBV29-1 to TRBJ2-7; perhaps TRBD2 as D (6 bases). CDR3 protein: CSVEGGDEYYEQYF. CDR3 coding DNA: TGCAGCGTTGAAGGCGGGGACGAGTACTACGAGCAGTACTTC.